This TCR beta chain originates from a study of control samples from healthy donors and cancer patients. Only one count was recorded for this clone. This CDR3 spans 14 amino acids. The ends were cut back, 4 bases at V and 4 bases at J, with 14 bases in the middle. Germline lookup yields CDR1 LGHDT and CDR2 YNNKEL (reference sequence). Profiled with immunoSEQ multiplex PCR; TCRdb holds only in-frame clones, not every one. This repertoire shows about 85,000 clones, 70% to 90% found once; its top ten account for about 7.6%. This clonotype was sampled from a woman aged 55-75 years in good health. This sequence joins TRBV3-1 (or the pseudogene TRBV3-2) and TRBJ2-7; perhaps TRBD2 as D (5 bases). Sequences were obtained from blood. CDR3 coding DNA: TGTGCCAGCAGCCCTTCGGTAGGCGGGTACGAGCAGTACTTC. Translation: CASSPSVGGYEQYF.